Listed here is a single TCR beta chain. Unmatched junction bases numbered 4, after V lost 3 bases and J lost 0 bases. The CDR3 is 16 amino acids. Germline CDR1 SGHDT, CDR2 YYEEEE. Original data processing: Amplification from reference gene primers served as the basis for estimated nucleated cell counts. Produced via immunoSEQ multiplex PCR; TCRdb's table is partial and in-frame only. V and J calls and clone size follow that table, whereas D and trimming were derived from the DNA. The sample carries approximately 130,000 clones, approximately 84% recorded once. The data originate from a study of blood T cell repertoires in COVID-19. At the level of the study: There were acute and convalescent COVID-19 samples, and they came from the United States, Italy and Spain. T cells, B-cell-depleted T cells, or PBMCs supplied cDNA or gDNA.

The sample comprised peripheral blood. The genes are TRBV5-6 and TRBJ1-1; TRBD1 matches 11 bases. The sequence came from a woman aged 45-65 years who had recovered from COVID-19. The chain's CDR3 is CASSWTGGTLNTEAFF. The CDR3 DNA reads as TGTGCCAGCAGCTGGACAGGGGGCACCTTGAACACTGAAGCTTTCTTT.